Sequencing of this T cell receptor (beta chain) was carried out in a study of spatial heterogeneity in lung cancer. Time point specified: sample taken at primary tumor resection. The input material, whole RNA from tumor, nontumor lung or frozen PBMC, was sequenced unsorted. The donors were 65 to 85 patients with non-small cell lung cancer that was early-stage and untreated. J was trimmed by 7 bases and V by 7 bases; bases with no gene match: 14. The CDR3 contains 16 residues. Germline V gives CDR1 LNHNV, CDR2 YYDKDF (reference sequence). Via MiXCR, TCRdb re-called the 5' RACE reads, giving one row per CDR3 protein. The sample has more than 65,000 distinct CDR3 sequences; around 12% are singletons.

The genes are TRBV15 and TRBJ2-1, with 9 bases lining up with TRBD2. The clonotype originates from a male donor with early-stage non-small cell lung cancer. This sample comprised PBMCs, obtained at surgery. CDR3 sequence reads: CATTARGLAGRNEQFF. The CDR3 DNA is TGTGCCACCACAGCAAGGGGGCTAGCGGGACGAAATGAGCAGTTCTTC.